The 22 T cell receptor beta chains presented below share a single source sample, sequenced in a study of CD8+CD57+ T cells in acquired aplastic anemia. The use of genomic DNA as template underpinned the TCR beta VDJ and CDR3 profiling. MiXCR was run by TCRdb on the reads, yielding one entry per CDR3 protein. The sample holds about 160,000 distinct CDR3 sequences, roughly 45% seen once. For sequencing, patients were chosen who had shown expansion of CD8+CD57+ cells by flow cytometry. The source material was sorted CD4+, CD8+, or CD8+CD57+ T cells (not recorded which) from PBMCs. The receptors here all came from a human donor with aplastic anemia.

V usage is TRBV2 and J usage is TRBJ1-4; 10 nucleotides agree with TRBD1. This CDR3 has 13 residues. Losses at the gene ends were 7 bases for V and 7 bases for J; bases not matched to a gene: 3. The germline V gene has CDR1 SNHLY and CDR2 FYNNEI. CDR3 sequence (DNA): TGTGCCAGCAAAGGGACAGGGGTTGAAAAACTGTTTTTT. Encoded protein: CASKGTGVEKLFF.

CDR3: CATQRQGAGVVQYV. In nucleotides, the CDR3 is TGTGCCACCCAACGACAGGGGGCGGGAGTAGTGCAGTACGTC. The genes are TRBV24-1 and TRBJ2-7, with 10 nucleotides matching TRBD1. V lost 9 bases, J lost 9 bases, and 13 bases stayed unmatched. Germline V CDR1 and CDR2: KGHDR, SFDVKD. This CDR3 region has 14 residues.

This clonotype was observed many times. The J gene is TRBJ2-5, the V gene TRBV5-1; 9 positions agree with TRBD2. This CDR3 has 16 residues. Germline lookup yields CDR1 SGHRS and CDR2 YFSETQ. Trimming removed 1 base from V and 3 bases from J; junction bases left unmatched: 7. For the CDR3, the DNA is TGCGCCAGCAGCTTGATTAGCGGGAGACCTAAAGAGACCCAGTACTTC. This codes for CASSLISGRPKETQYF. The variable domain in full, completed from reference TRBV5-1 and TRBJ2-5, reads KAGVTQTPRYLIKTRGQQVTLSCSPISGHRSVSWYQQTPGQGLQFLFEYFSETQRNKGNFPGRFSGRQFSNSRSEMNVSTLELGDSALYLCASSLISGRPKETQYFGPGTRLLVL.

The sample holds many counts of this clonotype. The chain couples TRBV4-2 to TRBJ1-5; D is ambiguous. Germline CDR1 is LGHNA and CDR2 is YNFKEQ. Trimming removed 0 bases from V and 4 bases from J, with 7 bases in between. The CDR3 spans 14 residues. The CDR3 nucleotides are TGTGCCAGCAGCCAAGATCGGGTAAATCAGCCCCAGCATTTT. Translating it yields CASSQDRVNQPQHF.

This clonotype was counted many times. The chain recombines TRBV12-3 or TRBV12-4 with TRBJ1-2; 7 nucleotides match TRBD1. The ends lost 7 bases at V and 7 bases at J; junction bases unmatched: 12. This CDR3 region has 14 residues. The chain's CDR3 is CASTLTGPQSGYTF. In DNA, the CDR3 is TGTGCCAGCACCTTGACAGGGCCCCAGTCTGGCTACACCTTC.

With regard to this clonotype: A much larger clone differs by one base, so this may be a read error. This CDR3 reads CASSSAGGAQPQHF. The CDR3 DNA sequence: TGTGCCAGCAGTTCGGCCGGAGGGGCTCAGCCCCAGCATTTT. This sequence joins TRBV12-3 or TRBV12-4 and TRBJ1-5; a possible D gene is TRBD1 (5 bases). CDR3 length: 14 amino acids. Between the trimmed V and J ends, which lost 4 bases and 6 bases, there was a span of 13 bases.

V and J are TRBV11-1 and TRBJ2-1; TRBD2 matches 11 bases. The germline CDR1 and CDR2 sequences are SGHAT and FQDESV (reference sequence). The J segment lost 3 bases and the V segment lost 7 bases, leaving 8 bases of the junction unmatched. The CDR3 covers 16 residues. The CDR3 loop reads CASKKPGLADYNEQFF. In nucleotides, the CDR3 is TGTGCCAGCAAGAAGCCGGGACTAGCGGACTACAATGAGCAGTTCTTC. Drawing the rest from reference TRBV11-1 and TRBJ2-1, the complete variable domain is EAEVAQSPRYKITEKSQAVAFWCDPISGHATLYWYRQILGQGPELLVQFQDESVVDDSQLPKDRFSAERLKGVDSTLKIQPAELGDSAMYLCASKKPGLADYNEQFFGPGTRLTVL.

The sample holds a few counts of this clonotype. The chain couples TRBV25-1 to TRBJ2-3; 7 positions agree with TRBD2. Trimming removed 2 bases from V and 1 base from J; junction bases left unmatched: 3. Looked up from germline, CDR1 is MGHDK and CDR2 is SYGVNS. The CDR3 consists of 15 residues. The CDR3 region is CASSEPGLRTDTQYF. CDR3 sequence (DNA): TGTGCCAGCAGTGAACCGGGACTACGCACAGATACGCAGTATTTT.

This clonotype was found a few times. V usage is TRBV27 and J usage is TRBJ1-5; D gene uncertain. CDR3 length equals 13 residues. Trimming took 5 bases from V and 9 from J, leaving 14 bases between them. CDR1 is MNHEY, CDR2 SMNVEV, per germline (reference sequence). The CDR3 sequence is CASSPRPGSPQHF. As DNA, the CDR3 is TGTGCCAGCAGTCCAAGGCCCGGGTCGCCCCAGCATTTT.

This clonotype was picked up many times. This sequence joins TRBV12-5 and TRBJ1-5; no reliable D call. From germline, CDR1 is LGHNT and CDR2 FRNRAP. This CDR3 spans 13 amino acids. Trimming pared 6 bases from V and 6 bases from J, leaving 12 bases between. DNA for the CDR3: TGTGCTAGTGGCCTTGTAGAAGGTCAGCCCCAGCATTTT. Translating gives CASGLVEGQPQHF.

The table lists this clonotype with a count of one. The chain recombines TRBV6-1 with TRBJ1-2; D remains unclear. V gave up 2 bases and J gave up 4 bases, with 17 bases separating them. CDR1 and CDR2 from the germline V gene are MNHNS and SASEGT. CDR3 length: 16 amino acids. CDR3 bases: TGTGCCAGCAGTGAAAAGTCAACACCCAACCTCTATGGCTACACCTTC. Amino acids: CASSEKSTPNLYGYTF.

V is TRBV11-1 and J is TRBJ1-2; 9 bases are shared with TRBD1. This CDR3 region has 16 residues. V shed 7 bases, J shed 0 bases, and the junction held 9 bases outside the gene matches. CDR1 is SGHAT, CDR2 FQDESV, per germline (reference sequence). In nucleotides, the CDR3 is TGTGCCAGCACCACTGCCGGGACAGGGACTAACTATGGCTACACCTTC. Its translation: CASTTAGTGTNYGYTF.

This clonotype was counted at least ten times. J is TRBJ1-3 and V is TRBV9; TRBD1 matches 7 bases. CDR1 is SGDLS and CDR2 is YYNGEE in the germline V gene. Unmatched junction bases numbered 2, after V lost 2 bases and J lost 0 bases. The CDR3 spans 15 residues. For the CDR3, the DNA is TGTGCCAGCAGCGTTGGGACAGCCTCTGGAAACACCATATATTTT. This translates into CASSVGTASGNTIYF.

CDR3 in DNA: TGTGCCAGCAGGGGGCACGCTGAAGCTTTCTTT. Protein: CASRGHAEAFF. The chain uses TRBV25-1 and TRBJ1-1, with D tentatively TRBD1 (5 bases). The germline gives CDR1 MGHDK, CDR2 SYGVNS. The ends were cut back, 6 bases at V and 6 bases at J, with 8 bases in the middle. The CDR3 consists of 11 residues.

The table lists this clonotype with many counts. This chain uses TRBV19 with TRBJ1-1; TRBD1 matches 8 bases. The CDR3 consists of 15 residues. V trimming: 1 base; J trimming: 4 bases; junction bases outside the gene matches: 5. CDR1 LNHDA and CDR2 SQIVND come from the germline V gene (reference sequence). CDR3 DNA: TGTGCCAGTAGTATAGGGACAGGGAGGGTCACTGAAGCTTTCTTT. Amino acids: CASSIGTGRVTEAFF.

The chain combines TRBV10-3 with TRBJ1-3, with D unclear. The length of the CDR3 is 14 residues. Germline CDR1 ENHRY, CDR2 SYGVKD. V was pared by 3 bases and J by 4 bases, with 10 bases between. Here the CDR3 reads CAISDRWTGNTIYF. The CDR3 DNA reads as TGTGCCATCAGTGACCGGTGGACGGGAAACACCATATATTTT.

V gene TRBV7-2 combines with J gene TRBJ2-5; D unresolved. Trimming removed 5 bases from V and 3 bases from J, with 10 bases in between. Germline CDR1 reads SGHTA; CDR2 reads FQGNSA. The CDR3 is 13 amino acids. CDR3 in DNA: TGTGCCAGCAGCCCCCGTAGTGAAGAGACCCAGTACTTC. This gives the protein CASSPRSEETQYF. Supplemented by reference TRBV7-2 and TRBJ2-5, the full variable domain reads GAGVSQSPSNKVTEKGKDVELRCDPISGHTALYWYRQSLGQGLEFLIYFQGNSAPDKSGLPSDRFSAERTGGSVSTLTIQRTQQEDSAVYLCASSPRSEETQYFGPGTRLLVL.

Details on this clonotype: A much larger clone differs by one base, so this may be a read error. This chain connects TRBV11-1 to TRBJ2-3, with TRBD2 matching over 13 bases. This CDR3 has 16 residues. The germline CDR1 and CDR2 sequences are SGHAT and FQDESV (reference sequence). The CDR3 reads CASSSGLAGVSDTRYF. The CDR3 DNA reads as TGTGCCAGCAGCTCTGGACTAGCGGGGGTTTCAGATACGCGGTATTTT.

This clonotype has at least ten counts. This chain joins TRBV7-2 and TRBJ1-1, with a weak D call TRBD1 (5 bases). From germline, CDR1 is SGHTA and CDR2 FQGNSA. V shed 1 base and J shed 0 bases, with 9 bases lying between them. The CDR3 is 15 amino acids. CDR3 amino acids: CASSLVPGMNTEAFF. The CDR3 DNA follows: TGTGCCAGCAGCTTAGTCCCAGGGATGAACACTGAAGCTTTCTTT.

This clonotype was counted at least ten times. The chain joins TRBV15 to TRBJ2-5; 10 bases map to TRBD1. This CDR3 region has 12 residues. The junction had 2 bases not matched to a gene; V was cut back by 3 bases and J by 10 bases. The V gene's germline CDR1 is LNHNV and CDR2 YYDKDF (reference sequence). The CDR3: CATSRDRGDQYF. The DNA for the CDR3 is TGTGCCACCAGCAGGGACAGGGGGGACCAGTACTTC.

In this sample, this clonotype turned up many times. The gene calls are TRBV7-3 and TRBJ1-2, with 10 bases that match TRBD1. The CDR3 contains 14 residues. J gave up 5 bases and V 4 bases, and 4 bases lay outside the gene matches. Germline-derived CDR1 and CDR2 are SGHTA and FQGTGA. The CDR3 DNA reads as TGTGCCAGCAGCTCCGGGACAGGGGAATATGGCTACACCTTC. Translation: CASSSGTGEYGYTF. The variable domain in full, with the rest retrieved from reference TRBV7-3 and TRBJ1-2, is GAGVSQTPSNKVTEKGKYVELRCDPISGHTALYWYRQSLGQGPEFLIYFQGTGAADDSGLPNDRFFAVRPEGSVSTLKIQRTERGDSAVYLCASSSGTGEYGYTFGSGTRLTVV.

The rearrangement uses TRBV9 and TRBJ2-1, with D perhaps TRBD2 (7 bases). V shed 10 bases and J shed 8 bases, with 16 bases lying between them. Per the germline V gene, CDR1 is SGDLS and CDR2 is YYNGEE. The length of the CDR3 is 12 residues. CDR3 DNA: TGTGCCGGCGGGGGACACTCGGATGAGCAGTTCTTC. As protein: CAGGGHSDEQFF.